The entry below gives a single T cell receptor (beta chain) sequence along with its context. The table came from immunoSEQ multiplex PCR; TCRdb's copy has only in-frame clones and leaves some out. The table includes about 140,000 clones, 85% to 95% detected once. This sample is drawn from a study of control samples from healthy donors and cancer patients. The specimen sequenced was blood. The source of this sequence is a man between 40 and 49 years old in good health.

CDR3 in DNA: TGTGCCAGTAATACGAATTACAATTCACCCCTCCACTTT. It codes for CASNTNYNSPLHF. J is TRBJ1-6 and V is TRBV11-2; no firm D call. The CDR3 contains 13 residues. Germline values: CDR1 SGHAT, CDR2 FQNNGV. V was clipped by 9 bases and J by 7 bases, with 13 bases between them. The full variable domain, its missing parts supplied by reference TRBV11-2 and TRBJ1-6, is EAGVAQSPRYKIIEKRQSVAFWCNPISGHATLYWYQQILGQGPKLLIQFQNNGVVDDSQLPKDRFSAERLKGVDSTLKIQPAKLEDSAVYLCASNTNYNSPLHFGNGTRLTVT.